Shown below are 5 T cell receptor beta chains from a single sample sequenced in a study of CD8+CD57+ T cells in acquired aplastic anemia. Patients who underwent sequencing had shown CD8+CD57+ cell expansion by flow cytometry. TCR beta VDJ and CDR3 were profiled, and genomic DNA was the template. TCRdb re-called the reads with MiXCR, one entry per CDR3 protein. The sample holds about 150,000 distinct CDR3 sequences, approximately 52% seen once. Sequencing was performed on sorted CD4+, CD8+, or CD8+CD57+ T cells (not recorded which) from PBMCs. These receptors originate from a human donor with aplastic anemia.

In this sample, this clonotype turned up many times. This chain uses TRBV9 with TRBJ2-5; 10 bases line up with TRBD2. The CDR3 is made up of 16 amino acids. From germline, CDR1 is SGDLS and CDR2 YYNGEE. Trimming at V came to 0 bases and at J to 5 bases, leaving 7 bases not matched to a gene. The CDR3 spells CASSVGGLADSETQYF. The CDR3 bases are TGTGCCAGCAGCGTAGGAGGACTAGCGGATTCGGAGACCCAGTACTTC.

The chain joins TRBV20-1 to TRBJ1-6; no definite D call. CDR1 and CDR2 (germline): DFQATT, SNEGSKA (reference sequence). V dropped 4 bases and J dropped 10 bases, with 11 bases sitting between them. The length of the CDR3 is 12 residues. Here the CDR3 reads CSAIEGKSPLHF. CDR3 sequence (DNA): TGCAGTGCTATTGAAGGCAAATCACCCCTCCACTTT.

This clonotype has only one observation. The rearrangement links TRBV29-1 to TRBJ2-5; TRBD1 is a possible D gene (5 bases). The V end lost 1 base, the J end lost 5 bases, and 11 bases lay between the germline ends. The CDR3 runs 13 residues. Germline V lookup: CDR1 SQVTM, CDR2 ANQGSEA. As DNA, the CDR3 is TGCAGCGTTGAAGGCAGGGTCAGGGAGACCCAGTACTTC. Translated, it gives CSVEGRVRETQYF.

The rearrangement links TRBV6-4 to TRBJ1-5; D remains ambiguous. V was trimmed by 5 bases and J by 1 base, leaving 9 bases between them. From germline, CDR1 is MRHNA and CDR2 SNTAGT. This CDR3 comprises 14 residues. CDR3 sequence (DNA): TGTGCCAGCAGTCCCAGCGGGAGCAATCAGCCCCAGCATTTT. Translation gives CASSPSGSNQPQHF.

The chain is built from TRBV11-1 and TRBJ2-1; 13 bases fit TRBD2. This CDR3 spans 19 amino acids. With V trimmed by 3 bases and J by 0 bases, 8 bases remained unmatched. Germline V gene lookup returns CDR1 SGHAT and CDR2 FQDESV (reference sequence). CDR3 coding DNA: TGTGCCAGCAGCTTCCACGGACTAGCGGGGGCGCACTCCTACAATGAGCAGTTCTTC. It yields the protein CASSFHGLAGAHSYNEQFF.